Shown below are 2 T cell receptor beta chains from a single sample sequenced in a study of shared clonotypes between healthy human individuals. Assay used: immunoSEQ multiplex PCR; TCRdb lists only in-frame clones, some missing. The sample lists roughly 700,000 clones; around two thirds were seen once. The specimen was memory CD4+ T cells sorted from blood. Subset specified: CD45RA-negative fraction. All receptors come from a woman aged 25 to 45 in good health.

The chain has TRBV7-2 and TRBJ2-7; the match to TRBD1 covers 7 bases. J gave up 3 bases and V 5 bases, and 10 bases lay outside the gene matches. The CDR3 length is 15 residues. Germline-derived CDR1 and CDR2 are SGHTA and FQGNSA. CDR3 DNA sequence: TGTGCCAGCAGCCCAAGGCCAGGGGGTGGCTACGAGCAGTACTTC. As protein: CASSPRPGGGYEQYF.

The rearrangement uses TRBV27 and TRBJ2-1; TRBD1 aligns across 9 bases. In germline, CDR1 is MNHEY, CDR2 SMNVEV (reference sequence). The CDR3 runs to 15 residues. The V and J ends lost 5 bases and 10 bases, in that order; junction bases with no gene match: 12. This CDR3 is CASSPGTGRKVEQFF. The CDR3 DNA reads TGTGCCAGCAGTCCCGGGACAGGGAGAAAAGTGGAGCAGTTCTTC.